Presented here are 5 T cell receptor beta chains from one specimen sequenced in a study of control samples from healthy donors and cancer patients (TCRdb year 2020). The library was produced with the immunoSEQ multiplex PCR assay. The table was pulled from immuneACCESS by TCRdb, which kept in-frame rearrangements only. Such tables lose some clones; where checked, under half of the loss comes from unresolved V genes, and the rest has no known cause. This sample comprises 230,000 or so clones, around 94% of them detected only once. The top ten clonotypes cover about 1.6% of the sample. The sample taken for sequencing was blood. The receptors come from a man in his fifties in good health.

The CDR3 DNA sequence: TGTGCCAGCAGTATCATCTCAGGGGATGGCTACACCTTC. Translation gives CASSIISGDGYTF. This sequence joins TRBV7-2 and TRBJ1-2; D possibly corresponds to TRBD1 (6 bases). CDR3 length equals 13 residues. V was pared by 6 bases and J by 6 bases, with 14 bases between. Germline V gene data show CDR1 as SGHTA and CDR2 as FQGNSA.

In this sample, this clone turned up a few times. J is TRBJ2-2 and V is TRBV27; D possibly matches TRBD1 or TRBD2 (6 bases each). The CDR3 spans 17 residues. Trimming took 4 bases from V and 6 from J, leaving 21 bases between them. CDR1 is MNHEY and CDR2 is SMNVEV in the germline V gene (reference sequence). CDR3 coding DNA: TGTGCCAGCAGTTCGGGGGACACCCTCCGGCCGGCCGGGGAGCTGTTTTTT. Translating it yields CASSSGDTLRPAGELFF.

This chain connects TRBV9 to TRBJ1-2; 7 positions match TRBD1. Germline CDR1 is SGDLS and CDR2 is YYNGEE. The CDR3 runs 14 residues. The junction had 8 bases not matched to a gene; V was cut back by 2 bases and J by 7 bases. The CDR3 DNA follows: TGTGCCAGCAGCGTGGGGCGAGGGGGCTCTGGCTACACCTTC. Its translation: CASSVGRGGSGYTF.

The V call is TRBV5-1, the J call TRBJ1-1, with 8 nucleotides matching TRBD1. The germline gives CDR1 SGHRS, CDR2 YFSETQ. The trim removed 3 bases at V and 3 bases at J, leaving 4 bases unmatched. The CDR3 runs to 14 residues. CDR3 protein: CASSSRGQDTEAFF. As DNA, the CDR3 is TGCGCCAGCAGCTCCAGGGGGCAGGACACTGAAGCTTTCTTT.

The V gene is TRBV5-5, the J gene TRBJ2-3; TRBD1 aligns across 7 bases. The V gene's germline CDR1 is SGHKS and CDR2 YYEKEE (reference sequence). The CDR3 consists of 15 residues. V was clipped by 1 base and J by 5 bases; unmatched bases: 7. CDR3 residues: CASSLWTGSVDTQYF. CDR3 in DNA: TGTGCCAGCAGCTTGTGGACAGGTTCCGTAGATACGCAGTATTTT. The entire variable domain, with the rest obtained from reference TRBV5-5 and TRBJ2-3, is as follows: DAGVTQSPTHLIKTRGQQVTLRCSPISGHKSVSWYQQVLGQGPQFIFQYYEKEERGRGNFPDRFSARQFPNYSSELNVNALLLGDSALYLCASSLWTGSVDTQYFGPGTRLTVL.